The rows below give T cell receptor beta chains drawn from one sample of a study of shared clonotypes between healthy human individuals. The data were produced by immunoSEQ multiplex PCR, yet TCRdb's version contains in-frame clones alone and is incomplete. The table lists approximately 1.9 million clones, 90% to 95% of them singletons, with about 1.7% in the top ten. Specimen: naive CD8+ T cells from PBMCs. The receptors stem from a young man in good health. Some clones in this sample may be carry-over from other donors' samples. Both conserved end residues are part of each CDR3. D genes are given only for firm matches. Clone size is not always given. Where it is, it says once, few, many or a class for expanded clones.

v_gene	abundance	d_gene	j_gene	CDR3aa	CDR3nt
TRBV27	-	TRBD2	TRBJ2-7	CASSPSGDSYEQYF	TGTGCCAGCTCTCCGAGCGGGGATTCCTACGAGCAGTACTTC
TRBV6-5	-	-	TRBJ1-6	CASSYWVGGNSPLHF	TGTGCCAGCAGTTACTGGGTCGGAGGCAATTCACCCCTCCACTTT
TRBV15	-	-	TRBJ1-5	CATSRGSGNNQPQHF	TGTGCCACCAGCAGAGGTTCTGGGAACAATCAGCCCCAGCATTTT
TRBV28	-	-	TRBJ2-3	CASSPMTLTDTQYF	TGTGCCAGCAGCCCAATGACCTTGACAGATACGCAGTATTTT
TRBV28	once	-	TRBJ1-5	CASSFWGSNQPQHF	TGTGCCAGCAGTTTTTGGGGTAGCAATCAGCCCCAGCATTTT
TRBV29-1	-	-	TRBJ2-5	CSALSAIETQYF	TGCAGCGCCCTTAGCGCAATCGAGACCCAGTACTTC
TRBV4-2	-	TRBD2	TRBJ2-1	CASSQITGTRTYNEQFF	TGTGCCAGCAGCCAAATAACCGGGACTAGGACCTACAATGAGCAGTTCTTC
TRBV7-9	-	-	TRBJ2-5	CASSLVARGETQYF	TGTGCCAGCAGCTTAGTGGCTCGGGGAGAGACCCAGTACTTC
TRBV29-1	-	-	TRBJ2-1	CSVVPRSYNEQFF	TGCAGCGTTGTACCCCGCAGCTACAATGAGCAGTTCTTC
TRBV11-2	once	TRBD1	TRBJ2-7	CATRDRGLYEQYF	TGTGCCACCCGGGACAGGGGGCTATACGAGCAGTACTTC
TRBV29-1	-	TRBD2	TRBJ2-7	CSVEYPSGSYEQYF	TGCAGCGTTGAATACCCTAGCGGGAGTTACGAGCAGTACTTC
TRBV2	-	-	TRBJ1-1	CASSEIGNTEAFF	TGTGCCAGCAGTGAGATCGGGAACACTGAAGCTTTCTTT
TRBV4-3	-	-	TRBJ2-5	CASSQGAGIQETQYF	TGCGCCAGCAGCCAAGGGGCCGGGATCCAAGAGACCCAGTACTTC
TRBV14	-	TRBD2	TRBJ2-7	CASSRTTSGIYEQYF	TGTGCCAGCAGCCGGACCACTAGCGGGATCTACGAGCAGTACTTC
TRBV18	-	TRBD1	TRBJ2-2	CASSPSLGQVATGELFF	TGTGCCAGCTCACCCAGTCTGGGACAGGTCGCCACCGGGGAGCTGTTTTTT
TRBV7-9	-	-	TRBJ2-7	CASSLAGGTYEQYF	TGTGCCAGCAGCTTAGCGGGCGGAACCTACGAGCAGTACTTC
TRBV4-2	-	-	TRBJ2-7	CASSQGSWGPYEQYF	TGTGCCAGCAGCCAGGGTTCCTGGGGTCCCTACGAGCAGTACTTC
TRBV7-2	once	-	TRBJ2-1	CASSLALRGRGAYNEQFF	TGTGCCAGCAGCTTAGCGCTCAGGGGCAGGGGGGCTTACAATGAGCAGTTCTTC
TRBV25-1	-	-	TRBJ1-1	CASSPVQLWESFF	TGTGCCAGCAGTCCGGTGCAGTTATGGGAGTCTTTCTTT
TRBV19	once	-	TRBJ1-5	CASSIGSLVVQHF	TGTGCCAGTAGTATAGGCTCGTTAGTCGTCCAGCATTTT
TRBV19	-	-	TRBJ2-1	CASRDRLRNEQFF	TGTGCCAGTAGAGACAGGTTACGCAATGAGCAGTTCTTC
TRBV7-2	-	-	TRBJ2-5	CASRSGWGVVTIETQYF	TGTGCCAGCAGGAGCGGGTGGGGGGTTGTAACAATAGAGACCCAGTACTTC
TRBV28	-	-	TRBJ1-6	CASGVIDNSPLHF	TGTGCCAGCGGGGTTATCGATAATTCACCCCTCCACTTT
TRBV27	once	-	TRBJ2-7	CASSRDSLALLNEQYF	TGTGCCAGCAGTCGTGACTCACTGGCCTTACTGAACGAGCAGTACTTC
TRBV6-1	-	TRBD2	TRBJ2-7	CASKPLAGEAYEQYF	TGTGCCAGCAAACCTTTAGCGGGGGAGGCCTACGAGCAGTACTTC
TRBV7-9	-	TRBD1	TRBJ1-1	CANNRGAEAFF	TGTGCCAACAACAGGGGCGCTGAAGCTTTCTTT
TRBV28	-	-	TRBJ1-2	CASSPLNYGYTF	TGTGCCAGCAGCCCTCTTAACTATGGCTACACCTTC
TRBV19	-	TRBD1	TRBJ1-2	CASRKILHDREDYGYTF	TGTGCCAGTAGAAAAATTCTCCACGACAGGGAAGACTATGGCTACACCTTC
TRBV28	-	-	TRBJ1-2	CASSLRSGVRGRTYGYTF	TGTGCCAGCAGTTTACGGAGCGGAGTTCGGGGGAGGACCTATGGCTACACCTTC
TRBV4-3	-	TRBD2	TRBJ2-1	CASSSLAGGDEQFF	TGCGCCAGCAGCTCATTAGCGGGAGGCGATGAGCAGTTCTTC
TRBV27	-	TRBD2	TRBJ2-1	CASSWIGTSGTNEQFF	TGTGCCAGCAGTTGGATAGGGACTAGCGGGACGAATGAGCAGTTCTTC
TRBV29-1	-	TRBD1	TRBJ2-1	CSGQGAGSYNEQFF	TGCAGCGGACAGGGGGCAGGCTCCTACAATGAGCAGTTCTTC
TRBV6-4	-	-	TRBJ2-5	CASSRRGETQYF	TGTGCCAGCAGCCGCCGGGGGGAGACCCAGTACTTC
TRBV20-1	-	-	TRBJ2-7	CSARTGYEQYF	TGCAGTGCTAGAACTGGGTACGAGCAGTACTTC
TRBV7-2	once	TRBD1	TRBJ2-3	CASTKGASADTQYF	TGTGCCAGCACCAAGGGGGCGTCTGCAGATACGCAGTATTTT
TRBV27	-	TRBD1	TRBJ2-3	CASSLSDRARVTDTQYF	TGTGCCAGCAGTCTATCCGACAGGGCAAGGGTCACAGATACGCAGTATTTT
TRBV9	-	-	TRBJ2-7	CASSPRSGVGAGEQYF	TGTGCCAGCAGCCCTAGGAGCGGCGTTGGAGCGGGCGAGCAGTACTTC